This entry is about one T cell receptor (beta chain). The sample is drawn from a study of technical replicates of blood from a few donors. Sequenced by immunoSEQ multiplex PCR; TCRdb stores in-frame clones only, minus some. Here the sample spans some 49,000 clones, approximately 90% being singletons. With V trimmed by 6 bases and J by 6 bases, 4 bases remained unmatched. This CDR3 is 13 amino acids long. CDR1 and CDR2 from the germline V gene are SNHLY and FYNNEI. The J gene is TRBJ1-4, the V gene TRBV2, with 7 nucleotides matching TRBD1. Input material: PBMCs. The sequence came from a human donor in good health. Some clones in this sample may be carry-over from other donors' samples. Written as DNA, the CDR3 is TGTGCCAGCAGGAGGGACAGAGATGAAAAACTGTTTTTT. Protein sequence: CASRRDRDEKLFF.